Below, 15 T cell receptor beta chains from the same sample are listed, as sequenced in a study of cytomegalovirus exposure and HLA in healthy donors. PCR primers comprised 60 Vbeta and 13 Jbeta primers. Some clones are missing from TCRdb's copy, which holds only in-frame ones; the method was immunoSEQ multiplex PCR. The sample records about 91,000 clones, roughly 78% being singletons. The specimen sequenced was PBMCs. The receptor source for this set is a male donor in good health and CMV-seropositive.

The chain has TRBV30 and TRBJ2-7, with 7 bases that match TRBD1. CDR1 and CDR2 (germline): GTSNPN, SVGIG (reference sequence). CDR3 length: 13 residues. The junction had 6 bases not matched to a gene; V was cut back by 2 bases and J by 5 bases. CDR3 coding DNA: TGTGCCTGGAGTACCGGGACAGCCAACGAGCAGTACTTC. Protein product: CAWSTGTANEQYF. The full variable domain, with the rest looked up from reference TRBV30 and TRBJ2-7, is SQTIHQWPATLVQPVGSPLSLECTVEGTSNPNLYWYRQAAGRGLQLLFYSVGIGQISSEVPQNLSASRPQDRQFILSSKKLLLSDSGFYLCAWSTGTANEQYFGPGTRLTVT.

The V and J genes are TRBV5-1 and TRBJ2-5; maybe TRBD1 (6 bases). CDR1 SGHRS and CDR2 YFSETQ come from the germline V gene. Deletions cut 4 bases from V and 5 bases from J, with 15 bases between. This CDR3 contains 14 residues. The CDR3 DNA follows: TGCGCCAGCAGCAGGTCAGGGGATAAGGAGACCCAGTACTTC. It specifies CASSRSGDKETQYF.

This chain connects TRBV27 to TRBJ2-7; 7 positions agree with TRBD1. Germline V CDR1 and CDR2: MNHEY, SMNVEV (reference sequence). The CDR3 is 16 residues long. V gave up 7 bases and J gave up 2 bases; unmatched junction bases: 14. The CDR3 sequence: CASIPRGGATPYEQYF. As DNA, the CDR3 is TGTGCCAGCATCCCAAGAGGGGGCGCTACTCCCTACGAGCAGTACTTC.

This clone was seen just once. The rearrangement uses TRBV12-5 and TRBJ1-1; possible D gene TRBD1, 5 bases. V lost 0 bases to trimming and J lost 4 bases, with 6 bases between them. Germline CDR1 LGHNT, CDR2 FRNRAP. The CDR3 has 13 amino acids. CDR3 loop: CASGLVGGTEAFF. CDR3 nucleotides: TGTGCTAGTGGTTTGGTGGGGGGCACTGAAGCTTTCTTT. Full variable domain (remainder filled in from reference TRBV12-5 and TRBJ1-1): DARVTQTPRHKVTEMGQEVTMRCQPILGHNTVFWYRQTMMQGLELLAYFRNRAPLDDSGMPKDRFSAEMPDATLATLKIQPSEPRDSAVYFCASGLVGGTEAFFGQGTRLTVV.

The chain joins TRBV6-5 to TRBJ2-7; D unresolved. Per the germline V gene, CDR1 is MNHEY and CDR2 is SVGAGI. V gave up 6 bases and J gave up 0 bases, with 6 bases separating them. The CDR3 has 12 residues. The CDR3 reads CASRAHSYEQYF. As DNA, the CDR3 is TGTGCCAGCAGAGCCCACTCCTACGAGCAGTACTTC.

V gene TRBV27 combines with J gene TRBJ2-3; D perhaps matches TRBD1 (6 bases). The CDR3 extends over 15 amino acids. V shed 2 bases and J shed 5 bases, with 14 bases lying between them. CDR1 is MNHEY, CDR2 SMNVEV, per germline (reference sequence). CDR3 residues: CASSLTATGLDTQYF. In DNA, the CDR3 is TGTGCCAGCAGTTTAACCGCCACAGGGCTAGATACGCAGTATTTT.

The V gene is TRBV7-8, the J gene TRBJ1-4; D perhaps matches TRBD1 (5 bases). Trimming took off 11 bases at V and 5 bases at J, with 12 bases between the two ends. CDR3 length: 12 amino acids. Germline CDR1 is SGHVS and CDR2 is FQNEAQ. This chain's CDR3 is CASGGRNEKLFF. The CDR3 DNA sequence: TGTGCCTCGGGGGGGAGGAATGAAAAACTGTTTTTT.

The genes are TRBV19 and TRBJ2-3, with 8 positions matching TRBD1. The CDR3 is 17 amino acids. V shed 5 bases, J shed 3 bases, and the junction held 13 bases outside the gene matches. Per the germline V gene, CDR1 is LNHDA and CDR2 is SQIVND (reference sequence). CDR3 sequence: CASSRPRQGAWTDTQYF. The CDR3 coding sequence is TGTGCCAGTAGTCGCCCTCGGCAGGGGGCTTGGACAGATACGCAGTATTTT.

This clone was counted only a few times. The chain recombines TRBV4-2 with TRBJ2-3; TRBD2 agrees at 10 bases. The CDR3 is made up of 17 amino acids. From germline, CDR1 is LGHNA and CDR2 YNFKEQ. V was clipped by 6 bases and J by 5 bases; unmatched bases: 14. CDR3 sequence reads: CASSQRSSGGVRDTQYF. The CDR3 nucleotides are TGTGCCAGCAGTCAAAGGAGCAGCGGGGGGGTCAGAGATACGCAGTATTTT.

This chain connects TRBV6-5 to TRBJ2-7; 10 bases align to TRBD2. V gave up 7 bases and J gave up 4 bases; unmatched junction bases: 4. Germline V gene data show CDR1 as MNHEY and CDR2 as SVGAGI. The CDR3 contains 13 residues. The chain's CDR3 is CASMKREGYEQYF. CDR3 coding DNA: TGTGCCAGCATGAAGCGGGAGGGGTACGAGCAGTACTTC.

About this clone itself: Distinct nucleotide sequences in the sample also encode this CDR3. V gene TRBV5-1 combines with J gene TRBJ2-7; D is possibly TRBD2 (5 bases). The germline V gene encodes CDR1 SGHRS and CDR2 YFSETQ. Trimming pared 1 base from V and 4 bases from J, leaving 6 bases between. The CDR3 consists of 12 residues. CDR3 amino acids: CASSLTGYEQYF. In nucleotides, the CDR3 is TGCGCCAGCAGCTTGACGGGGTACGAGCAGTACTTC. The full variable domain, in which reference TRBV5-1 and TRBJ2-7 provide the parts outside the CDR3, is KAGVTQTPRYLIKTRGQQVTLSCSPISGHRSVSWYQQTPGQGLQFLFEYFSETQRNKGNFPGRFSGRQFSNSRSEMNVSTLELGDSALYLCASSLTGYEQYFGPGTRLTVT.

This clone was counted a single time. The V and J genes are TRBV6-5 and TRBJ2-1, with TRBD2 matching over 7 bases. The CDR3 loop spans 15 amino acids. Per germline, CDR1 MNHEY and CDR2 SVGAGI. The ends lost 2 bases at V and 6 bases at J; junction bases unmatched: 7. CDR3 in DNA: TGTGCCAGCAGTTACGGGGGGGATGGGGCCAATGAGCAGTTCTTC. It yields the protein CASSYGGDGANEQFF.

The chain is built from TRBV4-2 and TRBJ2-1; perhaps TRBD1 as D (6 bases). Germline values: CDR1 LGHNA, CDR2 YNFKEQ. The V gene lost 0 bases and the J gene lost 6 bases, with 18 bases spanning the gap. The CDR3 totals 17 residues. The CDR3 region is CASSQERGQPGINEQFF. As DNA, the CDR3 is TGTGCCAGCAGCCAAGAACGAGGACAGCCGGGTATCAATGAGCAGTTCTTC.

The rearrangement joins TRBV19 to TRBJ1-5; a weak D match, TRBD1 (5 bases). The CDR3 is 15 amino acids. V was clipped by 6 bases and J by 0 bases, with 12 bases between them. CDR1 and CDR2 from the germline V gene are LNHDA and SQIVND (reference sequence). For the CDR3, the DNA is TGTGCCAGTAGCTCCGACAGCTTTAGCAATCAGCCCCAGCATTTT. Translation: CASSSDSFSNQPQHF.

The chain has TRBV28 and TRBJ1-2, with TRBD1 as a possible D gene (6 bases). Trimming pared 5 bases from V and 4 bases from J, leaving 11 bases between. The CDR3 is 13 amino acids. The germline V gene encodes CDR1 MDHEN and CDR2 SYDVKM. Here the CDR3 DNA reads TGTGCCAGCAGTCTGACAGGTGGCTATGGCTACACCTTC. It is translated as CASSLTGGYGYTF.